These T cell receptor beta chains were read from a single sample in a study of cytotoxic CD8 clonotypes in ibrutinib-treated CLL. Assay: immunoSEQ multiplex PCR; the TCRdb copy retains only in-frame clones and omits some. Among 250,000 to 350,000 clones listed, more than 70% were seen once. This sample comprised PBMCs, obtained at disease progression, from a patient treated with ibrutinib. Receptor source: a human donor with chronic lymphocytic leukemia. CDR3s include the opening cysteine and the closing phenylalanine or tryptophan. The order of the fields is J gene, D gene, clone size, V gene, CDR3 DNA, CDR3 protein. The D gene is left open where the match is weak. Not all rows give a size; the values are once, few, many and, for expanded clones, a class.

J gene: TRBJ2-7; D gene: TRBD1; clone size: -; V gene: TRBV5-1; CDR3 DNA: TGCGCCAGCAGCACCGGGACAGCCTACGAGCAGTACTTC; CDR3 protein: CASSTGTAYEQYF
J gene: TRBJ1-1; D gene: -; clone size: -; V gene: TRBV25-1; CDR3 DNA: TGTGCCAGCAGTGATGGCACTGAAGCTTTCTTT; CDR3 protein: CASSDGTEAFF
J gene: TRBJ2-7; D gene: -; clone size: -; V gene: TRBV7-3; CDR3 DNA: TGTGCCAGTTCATTCACCGGGACCCCGGCTGACGAGCAGTACTTC; CDR3 protein: CASSFTGTPADEQYF
J gene: TRBJ1-2; D gene: -; clone size: once; V gene: TRBV5-5; CDR3 DNA: TGTGCCAGCAGCTTGTACAGTAACTATGGCTACACCTTC; CDR3 protein: CASSLYSNYGYTF
J gene: TRBJ2-4; D gene: TRBD1; clone size: -; V gene: TRBV7-7; CDR3 DNA: TGTGCCGGAGGTCCGGGACAGAAAAACATTCAGTACTTC; CDR3 protein: CAGGPGQKNIQYF
J gene: TRBJ2-2; D gene: TRBD1; clone size: few; V gene: TRBV5-1; CDR3 DNA: TGCGCCAGCAGCTTGACGGGGACAGGGCTCCACACCGGGGAGCTGTTTTTT; CDR3 protein: CASSLTGTGLHTGELFF
J gene: TRBJ1-3; D gene: -; clone size: few; V gene: TRBV19; CDR3 DNA: TGTGCCAGTAGTATTGCCGGAACCTCTGGAAACACCATATATTTT; CDR3 protein: CASSIAGTSGNTIYF
J gene: TRBJ2-7; D gene: -; clone size: -; V gene: TRBV29-1; CDR3 DNA: TGCAGCTTCCGCCGGGGTCCTTACGAGCAGTACTTC; CDR3 protein: CSFRRGPYEQYF
J gene: TRBJ2-2; D gene: -; clone size: -; V gene: TRBV7-7; CDR3 DNA: TGTGCCAGCAGCTTAGCCCAGGGGTACACCGGGGAGCTGTTTTTT; CDR3 protein: CASSLAQGYTGELFF
J gene: TRBJ1-5; D gene: TRBD1; clone size: -; V gene: TRBV2; CDR3 DNA: TGTGCCAGCGGATTGGACAGGAACAATCAGCCCCAGCATTTT; CDR3 protein: CASGLDRNNQPQHF
J gene: TRBJ2-5; D gene: -; clone size: -; V gene: TRBV11-2; CDR3 DNA: TGTGCCAGCAGCTTAACGGGGCACAGTCGGGAGACCCAGTACTTC; CDR3 protein: CASSLTGHSRETQYF
J gene: TRBJ2-1; D gene: -; clone size: -; V gene: TRBV7-2; CDR3 DNA: TGTGCCAGCAGCTTAGCAGCGGGGAGGGGGATTTTTTACAATGAGCAGTTCTTC; CDR3 protein: CASSLAAGRGIFYNEQFF
J gene: TRBJ1-5; D gene: -; clone size: -; V gene: TRBV18; CDR3 DNA: TGTGCCAGCTCACCGACAGCGGGGAGCAATCAGCCCCAGCATTTT; CDR3 protein: CASSPTAGSNQPQHF
J gene: TRBJ1-3; D gene: TRBD1; clone size: -; V gene: TRBV7-9; CDR3 DNA: TGTGCCAGCAGCGGACAGGGCCGCTTTGGAAACACCATATATTTT; CDR3 protein: CASSGQGRFGNTIYF
J gene: TRBJ2-7; D gene: TRBD2; clone size: few; V gene: TRBV6-1; CDR3 DNA: TGTGCCAGCTTATTAGCGGGGGTTAGCTACGAGCAGTACTTC; CDR3 protein: CASLLAGVSYEQYF
J gene: TRBJ1-1; D gene: -; clone size: -; V gene: TRBV10-3; CDR3 DNA: TGTGCCATCGGTGAAGAACTAAACACTGAAGCTTTCTTT; CDR3 protein: CAIGEELNTEAFF
J gene: TRBJ2-1; D gene: TRBD2; clone size: -; V gene: TRBV29-1; CDR3 DNA: TGCAGCGTTGGCGGGGGGGTGGTCCGAAACAATGAGCAGTTCTTC; CDR3 protein: CSVGGGVVRNNEQFF
J gene: TRBJ2-1; D gene: TRBD2; clone size: -; V gene: TRBV9; CDR3 DNA: TGTGCCACCTCTAGCGGGATTGCAAATGAGCAGTTCTTC; CDR3 protein: CATSSGIANEQFF
J gene: TRBJ2-7; D gene: -; clone size: -; V gene: TRBV12-5; CDR3 DNA: TGTGCTAGTGGTTTGTCGGTAGCACACTACGAGCAGTACTTC; CDR3 protein: CASGLSVAHYEQYF
J gene: TRBJ1-1; D gene: -; clone size: -; V gene: TRBV6-5; CDR3 DNA: TGTGCCAGCAGACAGGGGAACACTGAAGCTTTCTTT; CDR3 protein: CASRQGNTEAFF
J gene: TRBJ1-1; D gene: -; clone size: -; V gene: TRBV5-1; CDR3 DNA: TGCGCCAGCAGCTTGCGGCAGGGTTGGAACACTGAAGCTTTCTTT; CDR3 protein: CASSLRQGWNTEAFF
J gene: TRBJ2-3; D gene: TRBD2; clone size: -; V gene: TRBV9; CDR3 DNA: TGTGCCAGCAGCGTAGCCATGCGGGGGACAGATACGCAGTATTTT; CDR3 protein: CASSVAMRGTDTQYF
J gene: TRBJ2-7; D gene: -; clone size: -; V gene: TRBV18; CDR3 DNA: TGTGCCAGCTCACCACCTCACTCCTACGAGCAGTACTTC; CDR3 protein: CASSPPHSYEQYF
J gene: TRBJ1-4; D gene: TRBD1; clone size: -; V gene: TRBV15; CDR3 DNA: TGTGCCACCCGCAAGGACAGGGGCGATGAAAAACTGTTTTTT; CDR3 protein: CATRKDRGDEKLFF
J gene: TRBJ1-2; D gene: -; clone size: -; V gene: TRBV20-1; CDR3 DNA: TGCAGTGCCAGACGGGGGATGGGCTACACCTTC; CDR3 protein: CSARRGMGYTF
J gene: TRBJ2-1; D gene: TRBD2; clone size: -; V gene: TRBV5-4; CDR3 DNA: TGTGCCAGCAGCTTTAGCGGGGGCCGGTTTCCTGAGCAGTTCTTC; CDR3 protein: CASSFSGGRFPEQFF
J gene: TRBJ2-7; D gene: -; clone size: few; V gene: TRBV7-6; CDR3 DNA: TGTGCCAGCAGCTTTAAGGGGTCCTCCTACGAGCAGTACTTC; CDR3 protein: CASSFKGSSYEQYF
J gene: TRBJ2-3; D gene: -; clone size: -; V gene: TRBV9; CDR3 DNA: TGTGCCAGCAGCGTAGCTACGGCGGGGAGCACAGATACGCAGTATTTT; CDR3 protein: CASSVATAGSTDTQYF